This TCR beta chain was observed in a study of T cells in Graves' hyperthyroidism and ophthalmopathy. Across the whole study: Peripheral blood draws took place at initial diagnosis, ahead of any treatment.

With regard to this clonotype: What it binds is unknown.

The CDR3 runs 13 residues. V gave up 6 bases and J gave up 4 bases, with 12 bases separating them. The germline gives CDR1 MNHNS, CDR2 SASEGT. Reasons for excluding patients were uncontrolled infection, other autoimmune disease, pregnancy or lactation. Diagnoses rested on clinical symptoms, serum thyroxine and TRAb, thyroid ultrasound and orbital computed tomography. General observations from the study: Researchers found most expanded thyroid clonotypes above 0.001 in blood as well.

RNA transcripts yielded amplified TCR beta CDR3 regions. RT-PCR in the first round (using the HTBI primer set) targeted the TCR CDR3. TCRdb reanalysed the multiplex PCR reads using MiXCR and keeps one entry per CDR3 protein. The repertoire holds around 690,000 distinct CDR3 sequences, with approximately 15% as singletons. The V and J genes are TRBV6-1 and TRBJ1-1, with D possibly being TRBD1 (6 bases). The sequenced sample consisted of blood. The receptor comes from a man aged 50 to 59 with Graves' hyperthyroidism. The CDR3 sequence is CASSPGVSTEAFF. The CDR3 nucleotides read TGTGCCAGCAGCCCAGGGGTAAGCACTGAAGCTTTCTTT.